This T cell receptor beta chain came from a study of T cell changes during pregnancy in multiple sclerosis. Using immunoSEQ multiplex PCR, the repertoire was profiled, and TCRdb retains in-frame clones only, with some absent. The sample yields 65,000 to 85,000 clones, around 89% seen once. After removal of 1 base from V and 2 bases from J, the junction contained 2 bases not matched to a gene. The CDR3 runs 15 residues. In germline, CDR1 is LGHNT, CDR2 FRNRAP. The TCR originated in a female donor in good health, enrolled as a control in a pregnancy study. Sample: peripheral blood, taken in the first trimester of pregnancy. The chain couples TRBV12-5 to TRBJ2-3; TRBD2 aligns across 8 bases. As DNA, the CDR3 is TGTGCTAGTGGTTTGGCAGCGGGGGCCACAGATACGCAGTATTTT. Translation: CASGLAAGATDTQYF.